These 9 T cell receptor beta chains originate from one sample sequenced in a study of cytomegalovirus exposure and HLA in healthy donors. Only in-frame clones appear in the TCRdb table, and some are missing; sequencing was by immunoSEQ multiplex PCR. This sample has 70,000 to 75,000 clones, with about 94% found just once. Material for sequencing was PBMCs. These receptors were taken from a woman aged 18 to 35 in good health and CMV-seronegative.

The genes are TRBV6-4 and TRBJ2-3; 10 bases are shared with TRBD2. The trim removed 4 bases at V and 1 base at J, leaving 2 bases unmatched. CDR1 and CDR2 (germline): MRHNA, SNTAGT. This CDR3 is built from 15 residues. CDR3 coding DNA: TGTGCCAGCAGTGTGCTAGCGGGGGGCACAGATACGCAGTATTTT. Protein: CASSVLAGGTDTQYF.

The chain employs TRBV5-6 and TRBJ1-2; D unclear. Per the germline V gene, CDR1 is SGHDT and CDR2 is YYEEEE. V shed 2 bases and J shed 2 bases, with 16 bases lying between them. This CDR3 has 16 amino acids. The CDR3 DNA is TGTGCCAGCAGCTTCCTACTACGGACGGGAAACTATGGCTACACCTTC. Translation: CASSFLLRTGNYGYTF.

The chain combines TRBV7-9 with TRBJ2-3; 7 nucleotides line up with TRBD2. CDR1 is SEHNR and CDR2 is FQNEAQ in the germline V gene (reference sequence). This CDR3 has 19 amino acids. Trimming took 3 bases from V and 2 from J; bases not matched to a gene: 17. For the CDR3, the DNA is TGTGCCAGCAGCTTTGGCGGAGGGACTAAACTTAGCCCCACAGATACGCAGTATTTT. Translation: CASSFGGGTKLSPTDTQYF. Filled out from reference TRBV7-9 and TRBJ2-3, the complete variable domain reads DTGVSQNPRHKITKRGQNVTFRCDPISEHNRLYWYRQTLGQGPEFLTYFQNEAQLEKSRLLSDRFSAERPKGSFSTLEIQRTEQGDSAMYLCASSFGGGTKLSPTDTQYFGPGTRLTVL.

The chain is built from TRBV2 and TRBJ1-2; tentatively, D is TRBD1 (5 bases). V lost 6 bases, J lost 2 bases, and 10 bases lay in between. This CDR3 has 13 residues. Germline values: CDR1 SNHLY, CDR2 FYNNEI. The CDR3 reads CASSRGSNYGYTF. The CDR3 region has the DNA TGTGCCAGCAGCCGGGGGTCAAACTATGGCTACACCTTC.

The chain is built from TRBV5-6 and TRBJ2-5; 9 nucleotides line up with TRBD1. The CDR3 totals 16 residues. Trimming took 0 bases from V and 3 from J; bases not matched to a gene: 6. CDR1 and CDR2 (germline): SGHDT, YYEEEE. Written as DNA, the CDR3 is TGTGCCAGCAGCTTGGATAACAGGGGGCAAAAAGAGACCCAGTACTTC. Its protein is CASSLDNRGQKETQYF.

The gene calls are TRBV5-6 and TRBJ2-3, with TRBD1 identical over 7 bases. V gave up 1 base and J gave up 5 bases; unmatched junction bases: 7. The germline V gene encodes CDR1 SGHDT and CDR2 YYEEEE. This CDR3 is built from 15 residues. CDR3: CASSLWQGVIDTQYF. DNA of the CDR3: TGTGCCAGCAGCTTGTGGCAGGGGGTTATAGATACGCAGTATTTT. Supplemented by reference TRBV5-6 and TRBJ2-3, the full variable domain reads DAGVTQSPTHLIKTRGQQVTLRCSPKSGHDTVSWYQQALGQGPQFIFQYYEEEERQRGNFPDRFSGHQFPNYSSELNVNALLLGDSALYLCASSLWQGVIDTQYFGPGTRLTVL.

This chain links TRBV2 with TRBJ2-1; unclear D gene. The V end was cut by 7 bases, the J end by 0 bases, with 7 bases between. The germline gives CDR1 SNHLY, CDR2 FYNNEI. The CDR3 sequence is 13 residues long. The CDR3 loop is CASTSSSYNEQFF. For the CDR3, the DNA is TGTGCCAGCACATCTAGCTCCTACAATGAGCAGTTCTTC.

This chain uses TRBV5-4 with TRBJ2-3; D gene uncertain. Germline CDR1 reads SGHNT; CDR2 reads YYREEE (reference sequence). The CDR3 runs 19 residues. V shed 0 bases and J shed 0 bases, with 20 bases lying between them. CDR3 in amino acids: CASSLDQTNTNPSTDTQYF. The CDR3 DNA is TGTGCCAGCAGCTTGGATCAAACAAATACAAACCCTAGCACAGATACGCAGTATTTT.

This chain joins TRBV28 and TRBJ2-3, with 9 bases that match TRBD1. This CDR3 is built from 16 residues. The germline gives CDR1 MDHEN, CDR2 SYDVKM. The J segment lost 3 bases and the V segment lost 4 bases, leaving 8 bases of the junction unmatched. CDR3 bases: TGTGCCAGCAGTTCTCTCACAGGGGGCGGGACAGATACGCAGTATTTT. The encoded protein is CASSSLTGGGTDTQYF.